The rows below give T cell receptor beta chains drawn from one sample of a study of cytomegalovirus exposure and HLA in healthy donors. The data were produced by immunoSEQ multiplex PCR, yet TCRdb's version contains in-frame clones alone and is incomplete. The sample holds about 360,000 clones, 75% to 90% seen once. Input material: PBMCs. All receptors come from a young woman in good health and CMV-seronegative. Each CDR3 is given with its conserved first and last residue. A D gene is named only where the DNA matches it firmly. Rows give clone size only sometimes, using once, few, many, or a class for an expanded clone.

clone_size	d_call	v_call	j_call	cdr3_aa	cdr3_nt
-	-	TRBV5-1	TRBJ2-1	CASSSGQPYNEQFF	TGCGCCAGCAGCTCCGGACAGCCCTACAATGAGCAGTTCTTC
-	TRBD1	TRBV28	TRBJ1-2	CASSLLYLDRVNYGYTF	TGTGCCAGCAGTTTACTTTATTTGGACAGGGTGAACTATGGCTACACCTTC
once	-	TRBV5-1	TRBJ1-2	CASSILPGGGYGYTF	TGCGCCAGCAGCATACTGCCGGGAGGAGGCTATGGCTACACCTTC
-	TRBD2	TRBV5-1	TRBJ2-1	CASSLGSGEIGEQFF	TGCGCCAGCAGCTTGGGTAGCGGGGAGATTGGTGAGCAGTTCTTC
-	TRBD2	TRBV9	TRBJ2-3	CASSVVPGGGTDTQYF	TGTGCCAGCAGCGTAGTCCCCGGGGGGGGCACAGATACGCAGTATTTT
-	-	TRBV6-6	TRBJ2-1	CASSYSTPRGDNEQFF	TGTGCCAGCAGTTACTCGACCCCCAGGGGGGACAATGAGCAGTTCTTC
-	TRBD1	TRBV5-1	TRBJ1-2	CASSPGTGTRYGYTF	TGCGCCAGCAGCCCTGGGACAGGGACCCGATATGGCTACACCTTC
-	-	TRBV25-1	TRBJ1-4	CASSEWLTGGEKLFF	TGTGCCAGCAGTGAATGGCTCACAGGCGGAGAAAAACTGTTTTTT
-	TRBD1	TRBV27	TRBJ2-7	CASSSLGTGGGEQYF	TGTGCCAGCAGTTCCCTCGGGACAGGAGGGGGCGAGCAGTACTTC
-	TRBD2	TRBV4-1	TRBJ2-3	CASSQLAGMEGREVFDTQYF	TGCGCCAGCAGCCAATTGGCGGGCATGGAGGGGAGGGAGGTTTTTGATACGCAGTATTTT
-	-	TRBV2	TRBJ1-1	CASTRMVNTEAFF	TGTGCCAGCACCAGGATGGTGAACACTGAAGCTTTCTTT
-	-	TRBV7-9	TRBJ2-7	CASSKRGPYEQYF	TGTGCCAGCAGCAAAAGAGGGCCTTACGAGCAGTACTTC
-	-	TRBV14	TRBJ2-1	CASSQEAHYNEQFF	TGTGCCAGCAGCCAAGAAGCTCACTACAATGAGCAGTTCTTC
-	TRBD2	TRBV29-1	TRBJ2-1	CSVRLGTSGFNEQFF	TGCAGCGTCCGACTCGGGACTAGCGGATTCAATGAGCAGTTCTTC
-	-	TRBV5-1	TRBJ2-6	CASRNSMSGANVLTF	TGCGCCAGCAGGAATAGTATGTCTGGGGCCAACGTCCTGACTTTC
-	-	TRBV27	TRBJ2-7	CASSPSLPNSYEQYF	TGTGCCAGCAGTCCCAGTTTGCCGAACTCCTACGAGCAGTACTTC
-	TRBD1	TRBV5-1	TRBJ2-6	CASSPRVRDSLSGANVLTF	TGCGCCAGCAGCCCCCGGGTTCGGGACAGCCTCTCTGGGGCCAACGTCCTGACTTTC
-	TRBD1	TRBV11-1	TRBJ2-4	CASSLDRGRNIQYF	TGTGCCAGCAGCTTAGACAGGGGTAGAAACATTCAGTACTTC
-	TRBD2	TRBV11-2	TRBJ2-1	CASTVLAGGRNEQFF	TGTGCCAGCACCGTGTTAGCGGGGGGCCGCAATGAGCAGTTCTTC
-	-	TRBV19	TRBJ2-7	CASSTTGRISYEQYF	TGTGCCAGTTCGACAACAGGTCGAATATCCTACGAGCAGTACTTC
-	-	TRBV2	TRBJ1-2	CASGGTGSYGYTF	TGTGCCAGCGGGGGGACGGGGAGCTATGGCTACACCTTC
-	-	TRBV20-1	TRBJ2-1	CSARDLREQFF	TGCAGTGCTAGAGATCTTCGGGAGCAGTTCTTC
-	-	TRBV6-1	TRBJ1-5	CASSGSPNQPQHF	TGTGCCAGCAGTGGGAGTCCTAATCAGCCCCAGCATTTT
-	TRBD1	TRBV29-1	TRBJ2-1	CSTRTGGIHNEQFF	TGCAGCACGCGGACAGGGGGCATCCACAATGAGCAGTTCTTC
-	-	TRBV5-8	TRBJ2-3	CASSGRLDTQYF	TGTGCCAGCAGTGGGAGGTTAGATACGCAGTATTTT
-	TRBD1	TRBV10-3	TRBJ1-3	CAISDQDREVHGVSGNTIYF	TGTGCCATCAGTGACCAGGACAGGGAAGTTCACGGTGTCTCTGGAAACACCATATATTTT
-	-	TRBV7-3	TRBJ2-7	CASSQGVGNYEQYF	TGTGCCAGCAGCCAGGGCGTAGGAAACTACGAGCAGTACTTC
-	TRBD2	TRBV9	TRBJ2-2	CASGTIRGELFF	TGTGCCAGTGGGACTATTCGGGGGGAGCTGTTTTTT
-	TRBD1	TRBV30	TRBJ1-6	CAWTVLRGRKSPLHF	TGTGCCTGGACCGTACTTAGGGGGCGGAAATCACCCCTCCACTTT
-	TRBD2	TRBV5-1	TRBJ2-1	CASRAGGANERQFF	TGCGCCAGCAGAGCCGGGGGGGCTAATGAGCGGCAGTTCTTC
-	-	TRBV29-1	TRBJ2-7	CSVEGGVEQYF	TGCAGCGTTGAAGGGGGGGTCGAGCAGTACTTC
-	-	TRBV19	TRBJ2-2	CKQAGELFF	TGTAAACAGGCCGGGGAGCTGTTTTTT
-	TRBD1	TRBV5-1	TRBJ2-7	CASSLEDRDSGEQYF	TGCGCCAGCAGCTTGGAGGACAGGGACTCAGGCGAGCAGTACTTC
once	TRBD1	TRBV5-1	TRBJ1-4	CASSLLTGEEKLFF	TGCGCCAGCAGCTTGCTTACAGGGGAGGAAAAACTGTTTTTT
-	TRBD2	TRBV6-5	TRBJ2-7	CASSTRTSGSYEQYF	TGTGCCAGCAGTACTCGAACTAGCGGCTCCTACGAGCAGTACTTC
-	TRBD2	TRBV4-2	TRBJ2-7	CASRASGRAGEQYF	TGTGCCAGCAGAGCTAGCGGGAGGGCGGGTGAGCAGTACTTC
few	-	TRBV27	TRBJ2-7	CASSGAGGLSYEQYF	TGTGCCAGCAGTGGGGCCGGCGGCCTGTCCTACGAGCAGTACTTC
-	-	TRBV4-2	TRBJ1-2	CASSPTAQPNYGYTF	TGTGCCAGCAGCCCGACAGCGCAACCTAACTATGGCTACACCTTC
-	-	TRBV6-5	TRBJ2-7	CATSGSANEQYF	TGTGCCACCTCAGGATCCGCGAACGAGCAGTACTTC
-	TRBD2	TRBV7-3	TRBJ2-2	CASSLSSGRLFF	TGTGCCAGCAGCTTAAGTAGCGGGAGGCTGTTTTTT
-	TRBD1	TRBV28	TRBJ1-5	CASSPQGANNQPQHF	TGTGCCAGCAGTCCGCAGGGGGCAAACAATCAGCCCCAGCATTTT
-	-	TRBV2	TRBJ1-2	CASSVVVTAYGYTF	TGTGCCAGCAGTGTAGTAGTGACAGCCTATGGCTACACCTTC
-	-	TRBV5-1	TRBJ2-1	CASSHWLNQDEQFF	TGCGCCAGTTCACATTGGCTAAATCAGGATGAGCAGTTCTTC
-	TRBD2	TRBV4-2	TRBJ2-3	CASSPNLAGGTDTQYF	TGTGCCAGCAGCCCGAACCTAGCGGGCGGAACAGATACGCAGTATTTT
-	-	TRBV30	TRBJ1-1	CAWGPPNGRGGGTEAFF	TGTGCCTGGGGCCCCCCCAATGGGAGGGGCGGGGGCACTGAAGCTTTCTTT
-	-	TRBV28	TRBJ2-7	CASSLKWTTYEQYF	TGTGCCAGCAGTTTGAAGTGGACTACCTACGAGCAGTACTTC
-	-	TRBV5-5	TRBJ2-7	CASSLVTAGLLLHEQYF	TGTGCCAGCAGCTTGGTGACGGCGGGACTCCTCCTCCACGAGCAGTACTTC
-	TRBD1	TRBV28	TRBJ2-5	CASSLVRTGRRETQYF	TGTGCCAGCAGTTTAGTCAGGACAGGGCGGAGGGAGACCCAGTACTTC
-	-	TRBV9	TRBJ2-5	CASSVDGTQETQYF	TGTGCCAGCAGCGTAGACGGGACACAGGAGACCCAGTACTTC
few	-	TRBV9	TRBJ1-5	CASSAGGSGQPQHF	TGTGCCAGCAGCGCCGGGGGGAGTGGTCAGCCCCAGCATTTT
-	TRBD2	TRBV7-9	TRBJ2-1	CASSSQRGVDEQFF	TGTGCCAGCAGCTCCCAGCGGGGGGTGGATGAGCAGTTCTTC
-	TRBD1	TRBV5-5	TRBJ2-3	CASSLSGQGSSSTDTQYF	TGTGCCAGCAGCTTGTCGGGACAGGGGTCCTCTAGCACAGATACGCAGTATTTT